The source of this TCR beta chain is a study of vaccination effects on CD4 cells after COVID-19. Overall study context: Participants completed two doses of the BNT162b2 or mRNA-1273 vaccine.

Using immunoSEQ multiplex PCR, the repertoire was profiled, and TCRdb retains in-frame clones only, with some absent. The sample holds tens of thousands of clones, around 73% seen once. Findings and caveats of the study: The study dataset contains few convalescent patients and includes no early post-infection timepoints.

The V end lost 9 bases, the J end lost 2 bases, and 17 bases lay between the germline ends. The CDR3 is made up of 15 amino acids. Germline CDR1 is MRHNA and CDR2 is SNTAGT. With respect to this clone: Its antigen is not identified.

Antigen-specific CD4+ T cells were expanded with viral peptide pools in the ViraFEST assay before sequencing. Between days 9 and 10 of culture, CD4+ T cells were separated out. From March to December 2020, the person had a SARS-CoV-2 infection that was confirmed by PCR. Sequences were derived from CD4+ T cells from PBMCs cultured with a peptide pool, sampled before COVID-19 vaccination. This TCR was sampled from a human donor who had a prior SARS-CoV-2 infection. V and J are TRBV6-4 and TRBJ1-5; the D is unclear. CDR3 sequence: CARKSRHCCNQPQHF. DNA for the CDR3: TGTGCCAGGAAAAGCAGGCATTGCTGCAATCAGCCCCAGCATTTT.